This T cell receptor (beta chain) was recovered during a study of siplizumab effects on memory and regulatory T cells. With regard to this clone: Its antigen remains unidentified.

Method: immunoSEQ multiplex PCR; TCRdb's copy keeps in-frame clones and lacks some. The profile shows about 94,000 clones, approximately 93% of them singletons. Study-wide results and caveats: Controls had more than 25% Treg-derived mappable alloreactive CD4+ clones on average, versus approximately 69% with siplizumab.

Trimming shortened V by 4 bases and J by 0 bases, and 10 bases separated the two germline ends. CDR1 and CDR2 from the germline V gene are SGDLS and YYNGEE. This CDR3 is 15 amino acids long. V and J are TRBV9 and TRBJ1-4; D uncertain. Sequences were obtained from non-Treg CD4+ T cells sorted from blood. The TCR comes from a human donor in good health. The CDR3 DNA follows: TGTGCCAGCAGCCGACAAGCTGCAACTAATGAAAAACTGTTTTTT. Amino acids: CASSRQAATNEKLFF.